These T cell receptor beta chains were read from a single sample in a study of STAT3 mutations in large granular lymphocyte leukemia. Only in-frame clones appear in the TCRdb table, and some are missing; sequencing was by immunoSEQ multiplex PCR. Altogether approximately 42,000 clones are present, 81% being singletons, with the ten largest covering more than 0.35%. The sample comprised PBMCs. The origin of the receptors is a human donor with T large granular lymphocyte leukemia. Some clones in this sample may be carry-over from other donors' samples. CDR3s include the opening cysteine and the closing phenylalanine or tryptophan. The order of the fields is CDR3 DNA, CDR3 protein, D gene, CDR3 length, V gene, clone size, J gene. A D gene is named only where the DNA matches it firmly. Rows may omit the clone size; those that give it use once, few, many or a size class.

CDR3 DNA: TGTGCCAGCAGTGTTCTAAGGGAATACGAGCAGTACTTC
CDR3 protein: CASSVLREYEQYF
D gene: -
CDR3 length: 13
V gene: TRBV6-1
clone size: once
J gene: TRBJ2-7

CDR3 DNA: TGTGCCAGCAGCCAAGGCCTCGCAGATACGCAGTATTTT
CDR3 protein: CASSQGLADTQYF
D gene: -
CDR3 length: 13
V gene: TRBV7-6
clone size: -
J gene: TRBJ2-3

CDR3 DNA: TGCGCCAGCAGCCCTCCCGGGACTGTAAACTATGGCTACACCTTC
CDR3 protein: CASSPPGTVNYGYTF
D gene: -
CDR3 length: 15
V gene: TRBV4-1
clone size: -
J gene: TRBJ1-2

CDR3 DNA: TGTGCCAGCAGTTTCTCCGGAGCTAACTATGGCTACACCTTC
CDR3 protein: CASSFSGANYGYTF
D gene: -
CDR3 length: 14
V gene: TRBV28
clone size: -
J gene: TRBJ1-2

CDR3 DNA: TGTGCCAACAGGAGGGGGTCCACTAATGAAAAACTGTTTTTT
CDR3 protein: CANRRGSTNEKLFF
D gene: -
CDR3 length: 14
V gene: TRBV2
clone size: -
J gene: TRBJ1-4

CDR3 DNA: TGTGCCAGCAGCCCCGAGAGGAGAATAATACAAAACAATGAGCAGTTCTTC
CDR3 protein: CASSPERRIIQNNEQFF
D gene: -
CDR3 length: 17
V gene: TRBV7-9
clone size: few
J gene: TRBJ2-1

CDR3 DNA: TGTGCCAGCAGCTTAGGAGGGGCGGGGCAAGAGACCCAGTACTTC
CDR3 protein: CASSLGGAGQETQYF
D gene: -
CDR3 length: 15
V gene: TRBV7-6
clone size: -
J gene: TRBJ2-5

CDR3 DNA: TGCGCCAGCAGCCAAGCTACAACACAGCTACCCTCTGGAAACACCATATATTTT
CDR3 protein: CASSQATTQLPSGNTIYF
D gene: -
CDR3 length: 18
V gene: TRBV4-1
clone size: -
J gene: TRBJ1-3

CDR3 DNA: TGTGCCAGCAGGCAAGCGGGGGCCACCTACAATGAGCAGTTCTTC
CDR3 protein: CASRQAGATYNEQFF
D gene: TRBD2
CDR3 length: 15
V gene: TRBV6-5
clone size: few
J gene: TRBJ2-1

CDR3 DNA: TGTGCCAGCAGCGGAGGGAGCTCCTACGAGCAGTACTTC
CDR3 protein: CASSGGSSYEQYF
D gene: -
CDR3 length: 13
V gene: TRBV9
clone size: -
J gene: TRBJ2-7

CDR3 DNA: TGTGCCTGGAGGCTGGGTGGGATCAATGAGCAGTTCTTC
CDR3 protein: CAWRLGGINEQFF
D gene: -
CDR3 length: 13
V gene: TRBV30
clone size: -
J gene: TRBJ2-1

CDR3 DNA: TGTGCCAGCTCACACACCTCAGGGGGAACGGTAACTGAAGCTTTCTTT
CDR3 protein: CASSHTSGGTVTEAFF
D gene: TRBD1
CDR3 length: 16
V gene: TRBV18
clone size: -
J gene: TRBJ1-1

CDR3 DNA: TGTGCCAGCAGTTCCGGACAGGGGGTTGGCTACACCTTC
CDR3 protein: CASSSGQGVGYTF
D gene: TRBD1
CDR3 length: 13
V gene: TRBV6-6
clone size: -
J gene: TRBJ1-2

CDR3 DNA: TGTGCCAGCAGCTTGGCGGGGGGCGAGACCCAGTACTTC
CDR3 protein: CASSLAGGETQYF
D gene: -
CDR3 length: 13
V gene: TRBV5-4
clone size: -
J gene: TRBJ2-5

CDR3 DNA: TGTGCCAGCAGTTTATCAGGGAGGGATACGCAGTATTTT
CDR3 protein: CASSLSGRDTQYF
D gene: -
CDR3 length: 13
V gene: TRBV28
clone size: -
J gene: TRBJ2-3

CDR3 DNA: TGTGCCACCAGCAGAGATACACAGAATGGTGGCTACACCTTC
CDR3 protein: CATSRDTQNGGYTF
D gene: -
CDR3 length: 14
V gene: TRBV15
clone size: -
J gene: TRBJ1-2

CDR3 DNA: TGTGCCATCTACGGGGGGGCTCACGGGGCCAACGTCCTGACTTTC
CDR3 protein: CAIYGGAHGANVLTF
D gene: TRBD2
CDR3 length: 15
V gene: TRBV10-3
clone size: -
J gene: TRBJ2-6

CDR3 DNA: TGCGCCAGCAGCCCTATCGGTAGTGCGCAGCCCCAGCATTTT
CDR3 protein: CASSPIGSAQPQHF
D gene: -
CDR3 length: 14
V gene: TRBV4-1
clone size: -
J gene: TRBJ1-5

CDR3 DNA: TGTGCCACCAGCAGGGACTCCCAAGAGACCCAGTACTTC
CDR3 protein: CATSRDSQETQYF
D gene: -
CDR3 length: 13
V gene: TRBV15
clone size: -
J gene: TRBJ2-5

CDR3 DNA: TGCGCCAGCAGCTGGGGAGAGAACACCGGGGAGCTGTTTTTT
CDR3 protein: CASSWGENTGELFF
D gene: -
CDR3 length: 14
V gene: TRBV5-1
clone size: -
J gene: TRBJ2-2

CDR3 DNA: TGTGCCAGCAGTCCGGGGACAGTAAATCAGCCCCAGCATTTT
CDR3 protein: CASSPGTVNQPQHF
D gene: TRBD1
CDR3 length: 14
V gene: TRBV28
clone size: -
J gene: TRBJ1-5

CDR3 DNA: TGTGCCAGCAGTGGGACCCCCGCAGATACGCAGTATTTT
CDR3 protein: CASSGTPADTQYF
D gene: -
CDR3 length: 13
V gene: TRBV28
clone size: -
J gene: TRBJ2-3

CDR3 DNA: TGCAGCGTTGGACAGTCCACTGAAGCTTTCTTT
CDR3 protein: CSVGQSTEAFF
D gene: -
CDR3 length: 11
V gene: TRBV29-1
clone size: few
J gene: TRBJ1-1

CDR3 DNA: TGCGCCAGCAGCCCTACACGACAGCTAATGAACACTGAAGCTTTCTTT
CDR3 protein: CASSPTRQLMNTEAFF
D gene: -
CDR3 length: 16
V gene: TRBV5-1
clone size: -
J gene: TRBJ1-1